This T cell receptor beta chain was obtained from a study of blood T cell repertoires in COVID-19. Whole-study context: The United States, Italy and Spain provided the acute and convalescent COVID-19 samples. T cells, B-cell-depleted T cells, or PBMCs supplied cDNA or gDNA.

Original analysis: Amplifying reference gene primers gave estimates of nucleated cell counts. Profiling relied on immunoSEQ multiplex PCR, and the TCRdb table lists in-frame clones only, not all of them. From that table come the V and J calls and clone size; the DNA was used to work out D and trimming. The sample lists roughly 230,000 clones; 90% were seen once. The CDR3 consists of 14 residues. Germline CDR1 SEHNR, CDR2 FQNEAQ (reference sequence). Trimming left V 5 bases short and J 4 bases short, with 11 bases between. The TCR originated in a woman aged 60-75 years with COVID-19, enrolled during active disease. The chain links TRBV7-9 to TRBJ1-4; D is ambiguous. Source material: peripheral blood. The CDR3 region is CASSPAGYNEKLFF. As DNA, the CDR3 is TGTGCCAGCAGCCCGGCGGGGTATAATGAAAAACTGTTTTTT.